The 26 T cell receptor beta chains reported below all come from one sample, sequenced in a study of blood T cell repertoires in COVID-19. Profiled with immunoSEQ multiplex PCR; TCRdb holds only in-frame clones, not every one. This sample has about 140,000 clones; 80% occur once, and the top ten carry 3.5%. Sequencing was done on a sample of peripheral blood. The receptors here all came from a man in his sixties or seventies who had recovered from COVID-19.

V usage is TRBV5-1 and J usage is TRBJ2-7; 11 bases map to TRBD2. Germline V gene lookup returns CDR1 SGHRS and CDR2 YFSETQ. This CDR3 is 17 amino acids long. Germline trimming cut 2 bases from V and 3 bases from J; bases unmatched to any gene: 10. The CDR3 DNA reads as TGCGCCAGCAGCTTCGGGGGACTAGCGGTCGCGTTCTACGAGCAGTACTTC. Translating gives CASSFGGLAVAFYEQYF.

V and J are TRBV18 and TRBJ2-3; D remains unclear. Germline CDR1 is KGHSH and CDR2 is LQKENI. V was pared by 2 bases and J by 1 base, with 7 bases between. The CDR3 length is 14 residues. This CDR3 is CASSPGLGTDTQYF. The CDR3 nucleotides read TGTGCCAGCTCACCAGGGCTGGGCACAGATACGCAGTATTTT.

The genes are TRBV5-1 and TRBJ2-5, with 10 bases aligning to TRBD2. In germline, CDR1 is SGHRS, CDR2 YFSETQ. V shed 6 bases, J shed 4 bases, and the junction held 9 bases outside the gene matches. CDR3 size: 15 residues. The CDR3 DNA follows: TGCGCCAGCACCCTGGGGGCTAGCGGGAGAGAGACCCAGTACTTC. The encoded protein is CASTLGASGRETQYF. The full variable domain, completed using reference TRBV5-1 and TRBJ2-5, is KAGVTQTPRYLIKTRGQQVTLSCSPISGHRSVSWYQQTPGQGLQFLFEYFSETQRNKGNFPGRFSGRQFSNSRSEMNVSTLELGDSALYLCASTLGASGRETQYFGPGTRLLVL.

The V gene is TRBV10-1, the J gene TRBJ2-7, with 7 bases lining up with TRBD1. The CDR3 covers 15 residues. The V and J ends lost 2 bases and 4 bases, in that order; junction bases with no gene match: 8. Germline loops: CDR1 WNHNN, CDR2 SYGVQD (reference sequence). The CDR3 nucleotides read TGCGCCAGCAGTGAGGACAGGGAAGTTACGTACGAGCAGTACTTC. Amino acid sequence: CASSEDREVTYEQYF.

The chain uses TRBV15 and TRBJ1-4, with D possibly TRBD1 on 5 matching bases. The V gene lost 0 bases and the J gene lost 6 bases, with 11 bases spanning the gap. CDR1 and CDR2 from the germline V gene are LNHNV and YYDKDF (reference sequence). The CDR3 is 15 amino acids. This chain's CDR3 is CATSRDGREDEKLFF. The CDR3 bases are TGTGCCACCAGCAGAGACGGCAGGGAGGATGAAAAACTGTTTTTT. Together with reference TRBV15 and TRBJ1-4, the CDR3 gives the full variable domain: DAMVIQNPRYQVTQFGKPVTLSCSQTLNHNVMYWYQQKSSQAPKLLFHYYDKDFNNEADTPDNFQSRRPNTSFCFLDIRSPGLGDTAMYLCATSRDGREDEKLFFGSGTQLSVL.

The rearrangement joins TRBV30 to TRBJ2-7, with D maybe TRBD1 (6 bases). V lost 1 base to trimming and J lost 2 bases, with 12 bases between them. This CDR3 is 14 amino acids long. Germline V gene lookup returns CDR1 GTSNPN and CDR2 SVGIG (reference sequence). CDR3 DNA: TGTGCCTGGAGTGGAGGACAGAGAGCCTACGAGCAGTACTTC. Its protein is CAWSGGQRAYEQYF.

The chain employs TRBV19 and TRBJ1-5; D is unresolved. V was trimmed by 4 bases and J by 5 bases, leaving 15 bases between them. The CDR3 extends over 15 amino acids. CDR1 is LNHDA, CDR2 SQIVND, per germline (reference sequence). CDR3 in amino acids: CASSTRRTDHQPQHF. The CDR3 DNA reads TGTGCCAGTAGTACCCGTCGGACTGATCATCAGCCCCAGCATTTT.

The chain joins TRBV18 to TRBJ2-7; 7 nucleotides line up with TRBD1. The CDR3 is made up of 15 amino acids. CDR1 KGHSH and CDR2 LQKENI come from the germline V gene. Unmatched junction bases numbered 13, after V lost 5 bases and J lost 6 bases. CDR3 region: CASSSDVRGLGEQYF. The DNA of the CDR3 is TGTGCCAGCTCATCCGATGTCAGGGGGTTGGGCGAGCAGTACTTC.

This clone has a single count. The chain is built from TRBV2 and TRBJ2-7; D is possibly TRBD2 (5 bases). Trimming shortened V by 2 bases and J by 3 bases, and 20 bases separated the two germline ends. CDR3 length equals 17 residues. Germline V gene sequence: CDR1 SNHLY, CDR2 FYNNEI. CDR3 coding DNA: TGTGCCAGCAGTGAACCAGAACAAGGGAGAACCGACTACGAGCAGTACTTC. Residues: CASSEPEQGRTDYEQYF.

The chain couples TRBV5-1 to TRBJ2-1; 11 nucleotides match TRBD2. V dropped 4 bases and J dropped 5; count of bases not matched to a gene: 8. Germline CDR1 SGHRS, CDR2 YFSETQ. This CDR3 comprises 16 residues. The DNA for the CDR3 is TGCGCCAGCAGCCACCCGGGACTAGCGGCGAACAATGAGCAGTTCTTC. Protein product: CASSHPGLAANNEQFF.

The chain links TRBV29-1 to TRBJ2-3; 9 bases match TRBD1. The germline V gene encodes CDR1 SQVTM and CDR2 ANQGSEA. V lost 4 bases and J lost 2; bases outside the gene matches: 7. There are 15 residues in the CDR3. The CDR3 here is CSVVSGTGFTDTQYF. CDR3 nucleotides: TGCAGCGTTGTGTCGGGGACAGGGTTCACAGATACGCAGTATTTT.

The chain combines TRBV29-1 with TRBJ2-7, with TRBD1 matching 9 bases. Germline CDR1 SQVTM, CDR2 ANQGSEA. CDR3 length equals 12 residues. J lost 4 bases, V lost 4 bases, and 2 bases had no gene match. The DNA of the CDR3 is TGCAGCGTTGCGACAGGGGGGTACGAGCAGTACTTC. This translates into CSVATGGYEQYF.

The V and J genes are TRBV19 and TRBJ1-6; maybe TRBD1 (6 bases). Germline CDR1 and CDR2: LNHDA and SQIVND (reference sequence). This CDR3 comprises 15 residues. The V gene lost 8 bases and the J gene lost 2 bases, with 13 bases spanning the gap. The CDR3 protein is CASQHRTAYNSPLHF. In DNA form, the CDR3 reads TGTGCCAGTCAACATAGGACAGCCTATAATTCACCCCTCCACTTT. The full variable domain, its missing parts supplied by reference TRBV19 and TRBJ1-6, is DGGITQSPKYLFRKEGQNVTLSCEQNLNHDAMYWYRQDPGQGLRLIYYSQIVNDFQKGDIAEGYSVSREKKESFPLTVTSAQKNPTAFYLCASQHRTAYNSPLHFGNGTRLTVT.

This clone was picked up a small number of times. The chain combines TRBV19 with TRBJ1-1, with 12 bases that match TRBD1. Germline V gene lookup returns CDR1 LNHDA and CDR2 SQIVND (reference sequence). The ends lost 6 bases at V and 11 bases at J; junction bases unmatched: 10. The CDR3 is 14 amino acids. The CDR3 nucleotides read TGTGCCAGTAGCCCGGGACAGGGGGCGCGATGGGCTTTCTTT. As protein: CASSPGQGARWAFF.

There are a few counts of this clone. This rearrangement joins TRBV12-3 or TRBV12-4 to TRBJ1-3; 7 bases match TRBD1. The V segment lost 6 bases and the J segment 3 bases; nucleotides outside the gene matches: 2. The CDR3 runs 13 residues. CDR3 region: CASRQGYGNTIYF. CDR3 in DNA: TGTGCCAGCAGACAGGGGTATGGAAACACCATATATTTT.

The chain carries TRBV5-1 and TRBJ2-3, with 10 bases aligning to TRBD2. Germline CDR1 reads SGHRS; CDR2 reads YFSETQ. This CDR3 region has 18 residues. V trimming: 6 bases; J trimming: 0 bases; junction bases outside the gene matches: 13. The CDR3: CASTGLAVGEGSTDTQYF. As DNA, the CDR3 is TGCGCCAGCACCGGACTAGCGGTCGGGGAGGGTAGCACAGATACGCAGTATTTT.

The chain uses TRBV5-4 and TRBJ2-5, with 14 positions matching TRBD2. The length of the CDR3 is 16 residues. Trimming removed 0 bases from V and 4 bases from J; junction bases left unmatched: 2. Germline loops: CDR1 SGHNT, CDR2 YYREEE (reference sequence). The CDR3 reads CASSLGGLAGVETQYF. For the CDR3, the DNA is TGTGCCAGCAGCTTGGGGGGACTAGCGGGAGTAGAGACCCAGTACTTC.

The chain employs TRBV30 and TRBJ1-5; the D is unclear. Per the germline V gene, CDR1 is GTSNPN and CDR2 is SVGIG (reference sequence). There are 13 residues in the CDR3. Trimming cost V 0 bases and J 3 bases, with 6 bases left between them. CDR3 coding DNA: TGTGCCTGGAGTGTACAAGTCAATCAGCCCCAGCATTTT. Encoded protein: CAWSVQVNQPQHF.

The CDR3 region has the DNA TGTGCCAGTAGTATGTTACAGGGGGCGTGGGAGACCCAGTACTTC. Protein product: CASSMLQGAWETQYF. The chain uses TRBV19 and TRBJ2-5; TRBD1 agrees at 9 bases. Germline V CDR1 and CDR2: LNHDA, SQIVND (reference sequence). There are 15 residues in the CDR3. After removal of 3 bases from V and 5 bases from J, the junction contained 7 bases not matched to a gene.

The CDR3 spells CASSQDTGGADEQYF. The CDR3 coding sequence is TGCGCCAGCAGCCAAGATACAGGGGGCGCCGACGAGCAGTACTTC. V and J are TRBV4-3 and TRBJ2-7; TRBD1 aligns across 9 bases. The CDR3 length is 15 residues. Losses at the gene ends were 0 bases for V and 5 bases for J; bases not matched to a gene: 5. The germline V gene encodes CDR1 LGHNA and CDR2 YSLEER.

The J gene is TRBJ1-1, the V gene TRBV7-9; no reliable D call. The CDR3 has 15 residues. CDR1 is SEHNR, CDR2 FQNEAQ, per germline (reference sequence). V lost 5 bases and J lost 2, with 15 bases in between. As DNA, the CDR3 is TGTGCCAGCAGCCTCCTAGCGGGGAAAAACACTGAAGCTTTCTTT. It is translated as CASSLLAGKNTEAFF.

The chain carries TRBV2 and TRBJ2-5; the D is unclear. Germline V gene data show CDR1 as SNHLY and CDR2 as FYNNEI. V lost 7 bases and J 1 base, leaving 4 bases between the germline ends. The CDR3 has 11 residues. CDR3 DNA sequence: TGTGCCAGCACTGTCCAAGAGACCCAGTACTTC. Translated, it gives CASTVQETQYF. The entire variable domain, with the rest obtained from reference TRBV2 and TRBJ2-5, is as follows: EPEVTQTPSHQVTQMGQEVILRCVPISNHLYFYWYRQILGQKVEFLVSFYNNEISEKSEIFDDQFSVERPDGSNFTLKIRSTKLEDSAMYFCASTVQETQYFGPGTRLLVL.

This clone was recorded many times. The chain recombines TRBV4-3 with TRBJ1-1; 7 nucleotides match TRBD1. Germline lookup yields CDR1 LGHNA and CDR2 YSLEER. V trimming: 4 bases; J trimming: 4 bases; junction bases outside the gene matches: 6. CDR3 length: 14 residues. The CDR3 sequence: CASSRATGITEAFF. CDR3 nucleotide sequence: TGCGCCAGCAGCCGAGCGACAGGGATCACTGAAGCTTTCTTT.

This sequence joins TRBV5-1 and TRBJ1-2; D might be TRBD1 (5 bases). The V end lost 4 bases, the J end lost 4 bases, and 14 bases lay between the germline ends. The V gene's germline CDR1 is SGHRS and CDR2 YFSETQ. The CDR3 length is 14 residues. The CDR3 DNA is TGCGCCAGCAGCCTCGGGGAGGGGACCTATGGCTACACCTTC. Its translation: CASSLGEGTYGYTF.

The V call is TRBV6-5, the J call TRBJ2-1; D is unclear. CDR3 size: 13 residues. V was trimmed by 4 bases and J by 6 bases, leaving 10 bases between them. CDR1 is MNHEY, CDR2 SVGAGI, per germline. The DNA for the CDR3 is TGTGCCAGCAGTTTTGGAGTAGCCAATGAGCAGTTCTTC. It yields the protein CASSFGVANEQFF.

The chain uses TRBV7-8 and TRBJ2-1; TRBD2 aligns across 11 bases. Germline trimming cut 5 bases from V and 7 bases from J; bases unmatched to any gene: 13. Germline CDR1 and CDR2: SGHVS and FQNEAQ. This CDR3 region has 17 residues. The CDR3 protein is CASSPSRTSGLDNEQFF. In DNA form, the CDR3 reads TGTGCCAGCAGCCCCTCGCGGACTAGCGGGTTGGATAATGAGCAGTTCTTC.